This TCR beta chain was observed in a study of shared clonotypes between healthy human individuals. Trimming took 0 bases from V and 1 from J, leaving 6 bases between them. Germline CDR1 reads GTSNPN; CDR2 reads SVGIG (reference sequence). The CDR3 is 13 residues long. This clone was counted only a few times. Distinct nucleotide sequences in the sample also encode this CDR3. Sequencing used immunoSEQ multiplex PCR; TCRdb keeps in-frame clones, though not all of them. The sample yields roughly 1,100,000 clones, about 75% seen once. The TCR originated in a man in his late teens or twenties in good health. Sequencing input: memory CD4+ T cells sorted from blood. Subset here: CD45RA-negative fraction. The chain links TRBV30 to TRBJ1-2, with a tentative D call TRBD1 (6 bases). The CDR3 loop reads CAWSVRGNYGYTF. In DNA, the CDR3 is TGTGCCTGGAGTGTCAGGGGTAACTATGGCTACACCTTC.